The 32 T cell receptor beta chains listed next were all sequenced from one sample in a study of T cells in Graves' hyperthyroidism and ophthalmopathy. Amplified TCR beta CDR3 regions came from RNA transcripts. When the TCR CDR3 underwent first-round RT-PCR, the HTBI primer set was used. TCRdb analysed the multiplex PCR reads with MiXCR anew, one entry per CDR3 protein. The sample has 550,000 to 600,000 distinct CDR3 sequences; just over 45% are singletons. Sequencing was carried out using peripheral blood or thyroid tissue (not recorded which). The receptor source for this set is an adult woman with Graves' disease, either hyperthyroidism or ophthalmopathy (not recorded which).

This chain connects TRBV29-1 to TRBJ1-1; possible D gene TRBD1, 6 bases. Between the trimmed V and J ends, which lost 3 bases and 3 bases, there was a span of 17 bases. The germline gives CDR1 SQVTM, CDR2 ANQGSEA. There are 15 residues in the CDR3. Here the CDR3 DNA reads TGCAGCGTTGATGGGATCAGGGGAGAGGACACTGAAGCTTTCTTT. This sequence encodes CSVDGIRGEDTEAFF. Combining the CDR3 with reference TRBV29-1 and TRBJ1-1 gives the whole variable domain SAVISQKPSRDICQRGTSLTIQCQVDSQVTMMFWYRQQPGQSLTLIATANQGSEATYESGFVIDKFPISRPNLTFSTLTVSNMSPEDSSIYLCSVDGIRGEDTEAFFGQGTRLTVV.

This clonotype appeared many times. CDR3 sequence: CASSLSRGRETQYF. The CDR3 DNA follows: TGTGCCAGCAGCCTCTCCAGGGGGCGGGAGACCCAGTACTTC. V is TRBV7-2 and J is TRBJ2-5; 8 bases map to TRBD1. V was clipped by 5 bases and J by 5 bases; unmatched bases: 7. This CDR3 is built from 14 residues. Germline V gene sequence: CDR1 SGHTA, CDR2 FQGNSA.

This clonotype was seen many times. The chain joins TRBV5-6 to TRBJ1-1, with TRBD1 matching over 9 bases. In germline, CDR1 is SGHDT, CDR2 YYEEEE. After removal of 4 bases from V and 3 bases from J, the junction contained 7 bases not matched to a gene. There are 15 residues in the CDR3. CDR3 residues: CASSPTGGYYTEAFF. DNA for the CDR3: TGTGCCAGCAGCCCGACAGGGGGATATTACACTGAAGCTTTCTTT.

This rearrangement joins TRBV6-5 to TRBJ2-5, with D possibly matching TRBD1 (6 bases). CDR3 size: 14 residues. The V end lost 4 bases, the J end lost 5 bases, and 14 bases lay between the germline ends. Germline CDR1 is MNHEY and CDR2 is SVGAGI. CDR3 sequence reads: CASSFTGHGETQYF. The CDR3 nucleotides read TGTGCCAGCAGTTTTACAGGGCACGGGGAGACCCAGTACTTC.

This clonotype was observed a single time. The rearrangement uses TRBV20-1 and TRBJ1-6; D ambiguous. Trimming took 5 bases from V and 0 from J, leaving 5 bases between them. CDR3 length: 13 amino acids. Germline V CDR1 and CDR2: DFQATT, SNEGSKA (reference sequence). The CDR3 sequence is CSAGVSYNSPLHF. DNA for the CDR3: TGCAGTGCTGGGGTCTCCTATAATTCACCCCTCCACTTT.

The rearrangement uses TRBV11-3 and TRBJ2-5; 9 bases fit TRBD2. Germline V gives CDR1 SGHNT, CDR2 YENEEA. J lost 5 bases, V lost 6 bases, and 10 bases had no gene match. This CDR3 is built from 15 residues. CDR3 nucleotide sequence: TGTGCCAGCAGTTTGTGGCGGGGGGGCCAGGAGACCCAGTACTTC. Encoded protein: CASSLWRGGQETQYF.

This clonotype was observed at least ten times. CDR3 nucleotides: TGCAGTGCTTTAGCGGGAGGTTTGGAGGAGACCCAGTACTTC. It codes for CSALAGGLEETQYF. V gene TRBV20-1 combines with J gene TRBJ2-5; 10 nucleotides line up with TRBD2. Germline lookup yields CDR1 DFQATT and CDR2 SNEGSKA (reference sequence). The junction had 8 bases not matched to a gene; V was cut back by 5 bases and J by 5 bases. The CDR3 has 14 residues.

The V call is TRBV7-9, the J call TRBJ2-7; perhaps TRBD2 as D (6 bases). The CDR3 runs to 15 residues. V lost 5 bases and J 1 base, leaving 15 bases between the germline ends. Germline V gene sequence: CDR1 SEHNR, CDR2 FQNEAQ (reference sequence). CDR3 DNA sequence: TGTGCCAGCAGCCTAGGTGGTAGCGGATCCTACGAGCAGTACTTC. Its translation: CASSLGGSGSYEQYF.

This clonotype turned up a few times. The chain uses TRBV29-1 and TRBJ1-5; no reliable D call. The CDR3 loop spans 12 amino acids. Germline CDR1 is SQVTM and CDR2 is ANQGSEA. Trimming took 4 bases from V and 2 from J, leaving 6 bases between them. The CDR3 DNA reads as TGCAGCGTTGCGCAGGGCAATCAGCCCCAGCATTTT. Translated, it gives CSVAQGNQPQHF.

CDR3: CASSQDFGPGGNQPQHF. CDR3 coding DNA: TGTGCCAGCAGCCAAGATTTTGGACCTGGTGGCAATCAGCCCCAGCATTTT. This chain joins TRBV3-1 and TRBJ1-5, with D hard to call. Trimming took off 0 bases at V and 2 bases at J, with 14 bases between the two ends. Germline V gives CDR1 LGHDT, CDR2 YNNKEL (reference sequence). CDR3 length equals 17 residues.

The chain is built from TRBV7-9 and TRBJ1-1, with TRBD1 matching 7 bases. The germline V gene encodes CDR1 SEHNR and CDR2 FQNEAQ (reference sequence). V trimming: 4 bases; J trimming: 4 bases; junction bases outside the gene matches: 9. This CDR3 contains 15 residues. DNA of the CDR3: TGTGCCAGCAGCTCGTACAGGGGAGGGGGCACTGAAGCTTTCTTT. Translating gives CASSSYRGGGTEAFF.

The CDR3 reads CSAKGGGSGGYTF. As DNA, the CDR3 is TGCAGTGCTAAAGGAGGGGGGTCGGGTGGCTACACCTTC. The rearrangement joins TRBV20-1 to TRBJ1-2; a possible D gene is TRBD1 (6 bases). The CDR3 consists of 13 residues. Germline values: CDR1 DFQATT, CDR2 SNEGSKA (reference sequence). Between the trimmed V and J ends, which lost 4 bases and 7 bases, there was a span of 16 bases.

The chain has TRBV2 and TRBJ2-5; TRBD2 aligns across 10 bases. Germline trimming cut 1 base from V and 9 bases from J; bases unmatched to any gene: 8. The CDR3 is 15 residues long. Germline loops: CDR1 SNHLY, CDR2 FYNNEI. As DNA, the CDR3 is TGTGCCAGCAGTGAAGTAGCGGGGGGCACAGGGGCCCAGTACTTC. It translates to CASSEVAGGTGAQYF.

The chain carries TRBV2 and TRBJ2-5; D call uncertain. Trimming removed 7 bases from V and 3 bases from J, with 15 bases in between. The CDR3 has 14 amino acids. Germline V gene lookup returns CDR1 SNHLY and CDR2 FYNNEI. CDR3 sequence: CASNLNGREETQYF. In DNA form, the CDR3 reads TGTGCCAGCAACCTCAACGGACGGGAAGAGACCCAGTACTTC.

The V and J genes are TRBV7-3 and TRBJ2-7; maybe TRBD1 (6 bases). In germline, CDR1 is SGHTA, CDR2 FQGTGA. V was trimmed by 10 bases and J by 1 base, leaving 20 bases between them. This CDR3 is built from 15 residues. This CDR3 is CATSDPTQGSYEQYF. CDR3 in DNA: TGTGCCACCAGTGATCCAACACAGGGATCCTACGAGCAGTACTTC.

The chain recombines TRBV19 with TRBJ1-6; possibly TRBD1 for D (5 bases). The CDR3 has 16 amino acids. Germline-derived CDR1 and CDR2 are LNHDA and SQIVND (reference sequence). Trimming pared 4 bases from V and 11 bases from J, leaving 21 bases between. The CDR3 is CASSRGYSGELPPLHF. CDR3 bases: TGTGCCAGTAGTAGGGGGTACTCTGGGGAACTGCCACCCCTCCACTTT. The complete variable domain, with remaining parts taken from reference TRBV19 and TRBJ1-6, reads DGGITQSPKYLFRKEGQNVTLSCEQNLNHDAMYWYRQDPGQGLRLIYYSQIVNDFQKGDIAEGYSVSREKKESFPLTVTSAQKNPTAFYLCASSRGYSGELPPLHFGNGTRLTVT.

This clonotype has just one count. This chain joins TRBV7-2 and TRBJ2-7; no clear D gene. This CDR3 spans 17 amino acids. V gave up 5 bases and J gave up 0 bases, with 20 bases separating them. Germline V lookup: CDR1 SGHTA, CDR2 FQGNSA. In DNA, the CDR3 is TGTGCCAGCAGCCCCTCTACATCAGGAGAGATCTCCTACGAGCAGTACTTC. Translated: CASSPSTSGEISYEQYF.

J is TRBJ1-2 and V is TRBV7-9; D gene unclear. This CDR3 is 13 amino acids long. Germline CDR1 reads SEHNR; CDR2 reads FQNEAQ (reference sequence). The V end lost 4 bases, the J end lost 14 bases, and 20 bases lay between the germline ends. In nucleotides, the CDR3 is TGTGCCAGCAGCTCCCCGGGCACCCCGTTGTCGACCTTC. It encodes CASSSPGTPLSTF. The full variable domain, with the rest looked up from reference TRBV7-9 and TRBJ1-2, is DTGVSQNPRHKITKRGQNVTFRCDPISEHNRLYWYRQTLGQGPEFLTYFQNEAQLEKSRLLSDRFSAERPKGSFSTLEIQRTEQGDSAMYLCASSSPGTPLSTFGSGTRLTVV.

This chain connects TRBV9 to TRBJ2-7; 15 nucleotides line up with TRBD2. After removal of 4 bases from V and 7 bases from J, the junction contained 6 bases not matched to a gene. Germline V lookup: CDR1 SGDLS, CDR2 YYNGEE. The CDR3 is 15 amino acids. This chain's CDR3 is CASSPQGLAGGEQYF. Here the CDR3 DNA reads TGTGCCAGCAGCCCTCAGGGACTAGCGGGAGGTGAGCAGTACTTC.

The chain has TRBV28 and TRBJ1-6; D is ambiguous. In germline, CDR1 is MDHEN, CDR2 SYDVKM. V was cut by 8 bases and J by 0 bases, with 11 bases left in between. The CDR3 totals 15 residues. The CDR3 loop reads CASLDWSSYNSPLHF. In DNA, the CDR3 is TGTGCCAGCCTCGACTGGTCCTCCTATAATTCACCCCTCCACTTT.

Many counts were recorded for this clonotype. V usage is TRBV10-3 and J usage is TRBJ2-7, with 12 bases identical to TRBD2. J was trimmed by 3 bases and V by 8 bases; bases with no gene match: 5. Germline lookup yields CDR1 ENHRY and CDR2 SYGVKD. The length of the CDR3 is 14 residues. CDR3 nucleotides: TGTGCCATCGGGGGACTAGCGGGCTTCTACGAGCAGTACTTC. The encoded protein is CAIGGLAGFYEQYF.

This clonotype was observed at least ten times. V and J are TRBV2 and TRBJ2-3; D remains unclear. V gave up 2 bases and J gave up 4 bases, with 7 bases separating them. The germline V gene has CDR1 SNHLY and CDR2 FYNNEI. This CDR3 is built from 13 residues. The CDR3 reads CASSELDADTQYF. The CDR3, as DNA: TGTGCCAGCAGTGAACTCGACGCAGATACGCAGTATTTT.

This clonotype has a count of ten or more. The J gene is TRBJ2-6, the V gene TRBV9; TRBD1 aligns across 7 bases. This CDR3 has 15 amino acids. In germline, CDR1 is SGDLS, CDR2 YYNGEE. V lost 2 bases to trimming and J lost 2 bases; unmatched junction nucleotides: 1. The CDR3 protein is CASSVTGTGANVLTF. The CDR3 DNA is TGTGCCAGCAGCGTGACAGGGACTGGGGCCAACGTCCTGACTTTC.

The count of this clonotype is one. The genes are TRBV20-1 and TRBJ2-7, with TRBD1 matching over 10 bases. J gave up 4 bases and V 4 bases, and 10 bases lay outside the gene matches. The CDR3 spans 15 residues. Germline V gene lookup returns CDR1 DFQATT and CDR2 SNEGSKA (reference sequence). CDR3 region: CSANWDRGPLYEQYF. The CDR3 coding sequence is TGCAGTGCTAACTGGGACAGGGGACCTCTATACGAGCAGTACTTC.

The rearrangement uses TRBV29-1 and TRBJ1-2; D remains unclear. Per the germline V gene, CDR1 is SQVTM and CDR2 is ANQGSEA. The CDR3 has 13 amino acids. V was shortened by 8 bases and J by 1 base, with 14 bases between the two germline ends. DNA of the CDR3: TGCAGCTTGGTTTCTCGGGGTAACTATGGCTACACCTTC. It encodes CSLVSRGNYGYTF. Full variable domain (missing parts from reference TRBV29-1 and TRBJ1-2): SAVISQKPSRDICQRGTSLTIQCQVDSQVTMMFWYRQQPGQSLTLIATANQGSEATYESGFVIDKFPISRPNLTFSTLTVSNMSPEDSSIYLCSLVSRGNYGYTFGSGTRLTVV.

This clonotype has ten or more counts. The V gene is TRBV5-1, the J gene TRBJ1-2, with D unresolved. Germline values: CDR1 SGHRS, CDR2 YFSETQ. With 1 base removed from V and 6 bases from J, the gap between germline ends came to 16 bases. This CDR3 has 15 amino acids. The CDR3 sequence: CASSLLSSSRDGYTF. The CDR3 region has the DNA TGCGCCAGCAGCTTGTTGTCGTCTTCTCGGGATGGCTACACCTTC.

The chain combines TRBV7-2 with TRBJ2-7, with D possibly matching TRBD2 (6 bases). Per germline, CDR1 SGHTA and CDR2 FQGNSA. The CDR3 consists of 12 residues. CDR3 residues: CVGGARNYEQYF. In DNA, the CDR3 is TGTGTCGGAGGGGCTCGGAACTATGAGCAGTACTTC.

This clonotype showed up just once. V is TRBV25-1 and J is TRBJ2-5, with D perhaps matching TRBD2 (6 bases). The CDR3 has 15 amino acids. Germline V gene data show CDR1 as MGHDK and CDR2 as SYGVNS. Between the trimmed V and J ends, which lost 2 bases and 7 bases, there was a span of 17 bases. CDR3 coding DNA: TGTGCCAGCAGTGAAGGGGGGAGACAGTGGGTGACCCAGTACTTC. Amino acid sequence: CASSEGGRQWVTQYF.

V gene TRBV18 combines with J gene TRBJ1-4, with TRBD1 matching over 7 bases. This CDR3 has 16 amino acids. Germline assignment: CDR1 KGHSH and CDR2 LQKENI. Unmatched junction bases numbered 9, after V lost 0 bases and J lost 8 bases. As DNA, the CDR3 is TGTGCCAGCTCACCACCGTCAGGGACAGCAGGCGAAAAACTGTTTTTT. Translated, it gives CASSPPSGTAGEKLFF.

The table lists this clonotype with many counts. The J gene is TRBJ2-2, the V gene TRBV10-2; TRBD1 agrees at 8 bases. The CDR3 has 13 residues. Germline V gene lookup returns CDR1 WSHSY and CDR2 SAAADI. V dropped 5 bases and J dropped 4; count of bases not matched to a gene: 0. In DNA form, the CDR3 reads TGCGCCAGCAGTACAGGGGGCACCGGGGAGCTGTTTTTT. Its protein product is CASSTGGTGELFF.

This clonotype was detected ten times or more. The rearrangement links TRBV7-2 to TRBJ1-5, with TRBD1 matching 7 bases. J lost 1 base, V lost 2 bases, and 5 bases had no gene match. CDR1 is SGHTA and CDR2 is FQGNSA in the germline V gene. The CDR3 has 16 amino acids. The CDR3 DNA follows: TGTGCCAGCAGCTTATATTCGACAGGGAGCAATCAGCCCCAGCATTTT. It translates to CASSLYSTGSNQPQHF.

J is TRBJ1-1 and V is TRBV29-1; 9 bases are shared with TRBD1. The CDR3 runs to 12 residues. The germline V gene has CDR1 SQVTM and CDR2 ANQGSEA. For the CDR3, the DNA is TGCAGGGGGGACAGGGTGGGCACTGAAGCTTTCTTT. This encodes CRGDRVGTEAFF. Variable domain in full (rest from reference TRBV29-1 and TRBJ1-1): SAVISQKPSRDICQRGTSLTIQCQVDSQVTMMFWYRQQPGQSLTLIATANQGSEATYESGFVIDKFPISRPNLTFSTLTVSNMSPEDSSIYLCRGDRVGTEAFFGQGTRLTVV.